Listed here are 9 T cell receptor beta chains from one sample, sequenced in a study of blood T cells in healthy people across ages. A sample-barcoded 5' primer and a J-beta primer mix were used in a second PCR of roughly 7 to 11 cycles. MiXCR, run by TCRdb on the 5' RACE reads, gives a single entry per CDR3 protein. The table shows some 920,000 distinct CDR3 sequences, with roughly 51% occurring only once. The sample taken for sequencing was blood. These receptors were taken from a woman aged 55-70 years in good health.

The CDR3 DNA sequence: TGTGCCACCACGAGGCAGGGGCGAAACTATGGCTACACCTTC. Its protein product is CATTRQGRNYGYTF. V is TRBV14 and J is TRBJ1-2, with a weak D call TRBD1 (6 bases). The CDR3 has 14 residues. CDR1 and CDR2 (germline): SGHDN, FVKESK. V lost 10 bases to trimming and J lost 2 bases, with 17 bases between them.

V usage is TRBV28 and J usage is TRBJ2-7; no firm D call. The ends were cut back, 7 bases at V and 0 bases at J, with 13 bases in the middle. Germline CDR1 and CDR2: MDHEN and SYDVKM. This CDR3 is built from 14 residues. The CDR3 nucleotides read TGTGCCAGCACCACGGTAGTCAGCTCCTACGAGCAGTACTTC. The encoded protein is CASTTVVSSYEQYF.

This chain links TRBV12-3 or TRBV12-4 with TRBJ1-5; 10 bases fit TRBD1. The CDR3 extends over 15 amino acids. Trimming cost V 6 bases and J 5 bases; bases outside gene matches: 7. The CDR3 nucleotides read TGTGCCAGCAGCCGACCCGGGACAGGGGATCAGCCCCAGCATTTT. Translation: CASSRPGTGDQPQHF.

V is TRBV7-2 and J is TRBJ2-7, with D uncertain. The CDR3 length is 13 residues. The ends were cut back, 1 base at V and 3 bases at J, with 7 bases in the middle. CDR1 SGHTA and CDR2 FQGNSA come from the germline V gene. The CDR3 reads CASSLVQNYEQYF. The DNA of the CDR3 is TGTGCCAGCAGCTTAGTACAGAACTACGAGCAGTACTTC.

This rearrangement joins TRBV9 to TRBJ2-7, with D perhaps matching TRBD1 (6 bases). Germline CDR1 SGDLS, CDR2 YYNGEE. V lost 4 bases, J lost 6 bases, and 20 bases lay in between. This CDR3 has 15 residues. CDR3 sequence (DNA): TGTGCCAGCAGCACAACCCGGGACACACCCTCCGAGCAGTACTTC. This gives the protein CASSTTRDTPSEQYF.

The J gene is TRBJ2-1, the V gene TRBV27, with D possibly being TRBD1 or TRBD2 (5 bases each). The CDR3 runs to 16 residues. Germline V gene sequence: CDR1 MNHEY, CDR2 SMNVEV (reference sequence). Trimming left V 5 bases short and J 4 bases short, with 18 bases between. In nucleotides, the CDR3 is TGTGCCAGCAGTCCATCTTGGGGGAATAGGTACAATGAGCAGTTCTTC. This gives the protein CASSPSWGNRYNEQFF.

A remark on this clonotype: Germline is not matched at one junction end, which may reflect a read error. The V and J genes are TRBV27 and TRBJ2-6; D assignment may be TRBD1 or TRBD2 (5 bases each). Per germline, CDR1 MNHEY and CDR2 SMNVEV (reference sequence). The CDR3 spans 17 residues. CDR3 bases: TGTGCCAGCAGTAATCTCCGGGACCTCTCTGGGACCAACGTCCTGACTTTC. It is translated as CASSNLRDLSGTNVLTF. Based on the CDR3 plus reference TRBV27 and TRBJ2-6, the full variable domain is EAQVTQNPRYLITVTGKKLTVTCSQNMNHEYMSWYRQDPGLGLRQIYYSMNVEVTDKGDVPEGYKVSRKEKRNFPLILESPSPNQTSLYFCASSNLRDLSGTNVLTFGAGSRLTVL.

As to this clonotype: A junction end diverges from the germline sequence, so it may reflect a read error. The genes are TRBV4-2 and TRBJ2-3; D ambiguous. CDR1 is LGHNA, CDR2 YNFKEQ, per germline. CDR3 length equals 15 residues. The CDR3 region has the DNA TGTGCCGGCAGCCAATCTGAAGATAGATGGGGTACGCAGTATTTT. Amino acids: CAGSQSEDRWGTQYF.

The rearrangement uses TRBV5-1 and TRBJ2-5; D might be TRBD1 or TRBD2, each matching 5 bases. There are 14 residues in the CDR3. Trimming took off 3 bases at V and 1 base at J, with 10 bases between the two ends. CDR1 is SGHRS, CDR2 YFSETQ, per germline. This CDR3 reads CASSYRDAQETQYF. The CDR3, as DNA: TGCGCCAGCAGCTACCGGGACGCCCAAGAGACCCAGTACTTC.